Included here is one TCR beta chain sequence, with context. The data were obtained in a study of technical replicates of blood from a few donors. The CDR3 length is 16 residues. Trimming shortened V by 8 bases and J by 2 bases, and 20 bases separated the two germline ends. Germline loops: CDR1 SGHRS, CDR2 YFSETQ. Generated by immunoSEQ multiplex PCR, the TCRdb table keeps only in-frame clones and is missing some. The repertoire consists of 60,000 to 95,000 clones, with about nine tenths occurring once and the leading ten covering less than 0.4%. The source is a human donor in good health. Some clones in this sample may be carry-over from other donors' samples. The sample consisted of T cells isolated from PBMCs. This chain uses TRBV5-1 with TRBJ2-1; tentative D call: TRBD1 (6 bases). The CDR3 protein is CASTLRGRNPYNEQFF. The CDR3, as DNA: TGCGCCAGTACCCTCAGGGGCCGGAATCCCTACAATGAGCAGTTCTTC.